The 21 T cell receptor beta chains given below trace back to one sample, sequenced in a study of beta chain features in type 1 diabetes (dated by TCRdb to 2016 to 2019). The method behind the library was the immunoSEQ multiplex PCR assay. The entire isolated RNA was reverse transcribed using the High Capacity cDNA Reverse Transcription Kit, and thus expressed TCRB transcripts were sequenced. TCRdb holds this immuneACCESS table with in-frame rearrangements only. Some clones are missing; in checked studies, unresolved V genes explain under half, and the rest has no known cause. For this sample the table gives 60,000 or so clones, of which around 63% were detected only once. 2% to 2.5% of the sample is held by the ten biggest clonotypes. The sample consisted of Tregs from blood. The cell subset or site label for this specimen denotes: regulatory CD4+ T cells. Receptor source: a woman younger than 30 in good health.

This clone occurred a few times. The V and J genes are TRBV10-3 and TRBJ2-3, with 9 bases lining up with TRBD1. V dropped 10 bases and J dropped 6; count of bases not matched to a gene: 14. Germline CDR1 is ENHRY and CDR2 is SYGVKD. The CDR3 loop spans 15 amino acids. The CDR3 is CATLGTGSAWDTQYF. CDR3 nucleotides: TGTGCCACATTGGGGACAGGGAGTGCGTGGGATACGCAGTATTTT.

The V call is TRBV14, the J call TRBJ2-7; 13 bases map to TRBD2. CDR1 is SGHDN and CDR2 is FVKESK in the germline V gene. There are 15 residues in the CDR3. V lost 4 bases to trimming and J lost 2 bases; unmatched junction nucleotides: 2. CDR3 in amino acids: CASSRTSGGTYEQYF. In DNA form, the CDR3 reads TGTGCCAGCAGCCGGACTAGCGGGGGAACCTACGAGCAGTACTTC.

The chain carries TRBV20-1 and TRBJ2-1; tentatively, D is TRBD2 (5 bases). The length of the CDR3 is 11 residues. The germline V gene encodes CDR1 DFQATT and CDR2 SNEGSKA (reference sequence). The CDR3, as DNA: TGCAGCGGGAAGCCTTACAATGAGCAGTTCTTC. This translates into CSGKPYNEQFF.

The CDR3 protein is CAISESTQGNYGYTF. The CDR3 nucleotides read TGTGCCATCAGTGAGTCGACACAGGGGAACTATGGCTACACCTTC. The chain joins TRBV10-3 to TRBJ1-2; 7 nucleotides align to TRBD1. CDR3 length: 15 amino acids. J was trimmed by 2 bases and V by 0 bases; bases with no gene match: 3. Germline CDR1 ENHRY, CDR2 SYGVKD.

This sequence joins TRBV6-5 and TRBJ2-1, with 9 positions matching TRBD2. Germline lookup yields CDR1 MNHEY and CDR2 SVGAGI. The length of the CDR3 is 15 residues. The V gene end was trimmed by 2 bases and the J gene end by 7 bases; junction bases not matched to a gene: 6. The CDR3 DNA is TGTGCCAGCAGTTACAGCGGGGGGCCGGGTAATGAGCAGTTCTTC. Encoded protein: CASSYSGGPGNEQFF.

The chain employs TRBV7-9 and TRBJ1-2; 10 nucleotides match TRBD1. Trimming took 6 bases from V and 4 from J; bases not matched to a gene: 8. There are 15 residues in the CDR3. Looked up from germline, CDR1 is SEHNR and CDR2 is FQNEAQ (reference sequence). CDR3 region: CASSSDRGFAYGYTF. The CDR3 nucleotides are TGTGCCAGCAGTTCGGACAGGGGGTTTGCCTATGGCTACACCTTC.

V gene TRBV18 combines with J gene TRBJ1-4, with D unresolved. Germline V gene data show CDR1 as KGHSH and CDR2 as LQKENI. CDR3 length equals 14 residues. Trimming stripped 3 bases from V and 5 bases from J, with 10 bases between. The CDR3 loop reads CASSPRQSNEKLFF. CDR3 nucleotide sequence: TGTGCCAGCTCACCCAGGCAGTCGAATGAAAAACTGTTTTTT.

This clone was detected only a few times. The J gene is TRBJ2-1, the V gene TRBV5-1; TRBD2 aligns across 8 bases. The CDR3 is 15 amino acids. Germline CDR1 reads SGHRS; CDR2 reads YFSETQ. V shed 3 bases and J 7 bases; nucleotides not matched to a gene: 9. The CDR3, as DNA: TGCGCCAGCAGCTATACTAGCGGATATGGGAATGAGCAGTTCTTC. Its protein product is CASSYTSGYGNEQFF. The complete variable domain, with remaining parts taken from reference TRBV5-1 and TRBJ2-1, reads KAGVTQTPRYLIKTRGQQVTLSCSPISGHRSVSWYQQTPGQGLQFLFEYFSETQRNKGNFPGRFSGRQFSNSRSEMNVSTLELGDSALYLCASSYTSGYGNEQFFGPGTRLTVL.

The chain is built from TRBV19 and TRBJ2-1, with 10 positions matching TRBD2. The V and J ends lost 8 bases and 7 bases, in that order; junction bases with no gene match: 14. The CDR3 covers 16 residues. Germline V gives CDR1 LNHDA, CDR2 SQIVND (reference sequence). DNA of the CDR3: TGTGCCAGTCGCCCCCCCGGACTAGCGGCGATAAATGAGCAGTTCTTC. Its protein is CASRPPGLAAINEQFF.

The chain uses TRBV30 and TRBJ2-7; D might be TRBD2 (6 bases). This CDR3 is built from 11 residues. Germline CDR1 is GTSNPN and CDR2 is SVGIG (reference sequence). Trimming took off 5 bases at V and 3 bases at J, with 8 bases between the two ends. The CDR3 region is CAWGSGYEQYF. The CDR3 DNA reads TGTGCCTGGGGTAGCGGCTACGAGCAGTACTTC.

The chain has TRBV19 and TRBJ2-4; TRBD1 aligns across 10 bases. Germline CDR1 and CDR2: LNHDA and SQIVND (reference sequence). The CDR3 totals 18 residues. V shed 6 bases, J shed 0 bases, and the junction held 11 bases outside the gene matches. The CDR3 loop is CASSSGTGAPLAKNIQYF. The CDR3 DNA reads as TGTGCCAGTAGCTCCGGGACAGGGGCGCCCCTAGCCAAAAACATTCAGTACTTC.

DNA for the CDR3: TGCGCCAGCAGCCAAGCTAACAGGGATAGAGATACGCAGTATTTT. Protein: CASSQANRDRDTQYF. The chain carries TRBV4-1 and TRBJ2-3; D may be TRBD1 (6 bases). The CDR3 runs 15 residues. Trimming removed 1 base from V and 5 bases from J, with 13 bases in between. Germline V lookup: CDR1 MGHRA, CDR2 YSYEKL.

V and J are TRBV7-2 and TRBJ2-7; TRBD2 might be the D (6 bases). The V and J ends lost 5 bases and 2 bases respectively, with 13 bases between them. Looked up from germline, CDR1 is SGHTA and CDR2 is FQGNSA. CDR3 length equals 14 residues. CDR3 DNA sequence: TGTGCCAGCAGCCTTGGGAGGACTACCTACGAGCAGTACTTC. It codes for CASSLGRTTYEQYF.

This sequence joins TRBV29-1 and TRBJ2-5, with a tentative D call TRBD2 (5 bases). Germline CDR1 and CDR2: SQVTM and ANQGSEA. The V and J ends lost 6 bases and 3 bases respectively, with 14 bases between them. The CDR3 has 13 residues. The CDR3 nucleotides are TGCAGCGTGGGAGATATAGTTAAAGAGACCCAGTACTTC. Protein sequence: CSVGDIVKETQYF.

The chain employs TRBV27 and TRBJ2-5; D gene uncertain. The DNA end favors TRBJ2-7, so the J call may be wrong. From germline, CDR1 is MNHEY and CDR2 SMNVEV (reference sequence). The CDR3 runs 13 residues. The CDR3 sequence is CASSLSGSYEQYF. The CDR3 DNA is TGTGCCAGCAGTTTATCGGGCAGCTACGAGCAGTACTTC.

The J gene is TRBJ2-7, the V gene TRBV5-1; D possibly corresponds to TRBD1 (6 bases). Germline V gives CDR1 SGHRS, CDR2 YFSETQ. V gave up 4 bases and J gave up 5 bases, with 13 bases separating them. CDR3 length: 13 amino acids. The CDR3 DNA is TGCGCCAGCAGCCCCAGACAGGATCACGAGCAGTACTTC. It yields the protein CASSPRQDHEQYF.

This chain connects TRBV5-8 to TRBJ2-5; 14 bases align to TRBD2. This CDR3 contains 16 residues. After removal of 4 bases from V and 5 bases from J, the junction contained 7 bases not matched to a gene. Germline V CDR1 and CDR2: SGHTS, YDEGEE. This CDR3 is CASSPGLAGVVETQYF. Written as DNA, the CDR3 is TGTGCCAGCAGCCCGGGACTAGCGGGGGTGGTGGAGACCCAGTACTTC.

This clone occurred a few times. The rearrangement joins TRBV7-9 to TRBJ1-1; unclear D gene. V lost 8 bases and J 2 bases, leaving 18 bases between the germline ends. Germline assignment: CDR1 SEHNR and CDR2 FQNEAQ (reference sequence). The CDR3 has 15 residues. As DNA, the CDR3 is TGTGCCAGCGACCTCTCTGGGGAGAAAAACACTGAAGCTTTCTTT. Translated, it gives CASDLSGEKNTEAFF.

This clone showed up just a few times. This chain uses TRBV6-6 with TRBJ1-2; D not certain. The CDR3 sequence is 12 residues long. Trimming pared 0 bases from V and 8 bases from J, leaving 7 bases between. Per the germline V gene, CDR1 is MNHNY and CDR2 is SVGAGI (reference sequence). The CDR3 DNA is TGTGCCAGCAGTTACTCTGAGTGGGGCTACACCTTC. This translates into CASSYSEWGYTF.

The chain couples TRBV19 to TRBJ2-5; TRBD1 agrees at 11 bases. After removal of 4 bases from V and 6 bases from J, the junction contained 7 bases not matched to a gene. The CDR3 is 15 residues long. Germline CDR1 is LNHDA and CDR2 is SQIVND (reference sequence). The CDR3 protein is CASSRTGGGLQTQYF. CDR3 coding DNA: TGTGCCAGTAGTAGGACAGGGGGCGGGTTACAGACCCAGTACTTC.

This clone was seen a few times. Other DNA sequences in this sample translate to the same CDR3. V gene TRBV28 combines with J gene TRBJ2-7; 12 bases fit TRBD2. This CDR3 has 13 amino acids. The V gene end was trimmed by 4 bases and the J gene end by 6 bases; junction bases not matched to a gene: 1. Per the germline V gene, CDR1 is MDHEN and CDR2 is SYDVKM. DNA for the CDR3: TGTGCCAGCAGTTCTAGCGGGGGGGGCGAGCAGTACTTC. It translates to CASSSSGGGEQYF.